Below, 14 T cell receptor beta chains from the same sample are listed, as sequenced in a study of blood T cell repertoires in COVID-19. TCRdb keeps only in-frame clones here, not all; method: immunoSEQ multiplex PCR. The table has roughly 120,000 clones, roughly 80% seen once. Sequenced sample: peripheral blood. Every receptor here comes from a middle-aged man with acute or convalescent COVID-19.

V and J are TRBV3-1 (or the pseudogene TRBV3-2) and TRBJ2-7; D call uncertain. Germline loops: CDR1 LGHDT, CDR2 YNNKEL (reference sequence). V lost 1 base, J lost 4 bases, and 8 bases lay in between. This CDR3 is built from 13 residues. The CDR3 spells CASSQGLTYEQYF. CDR3 bases: TGTGCCAGCAGCCAAGGACTTACTTACGAGCAGTACTTC.

V usage is TRBV5-5 and J usage is TRBJ2-5, with D perhaps matching TRBD2 (5 bases). Per germline, CDR1 SGHKS and CDR2 YYEKEE (reference sequence). The V end was cut by 0 bases, the J end by 5 bases, with 17 bases between. The CDR3 contains 16 residues. The CDR3 nucleotides are TGTGCCAGCAGCTTGGCGTGGGTGAGGGATGGGGAGACCCAGTACTTC. This encodes CASSLAWVRDGETQYF.

There are a few counts of this clone. The chain combines TRBV5-1 with TRBJ1-1; 7 bases align to TRBD1. The V and J ends lost 2 bases and 11 bases, in that order; junction bases with no gene match: 12. Germline V gene data show CDR1 as SGHRS and CDR2 as YFSETQ. CDR3 length: 14 residues. CDR3 residues: CASSFGPRDSEAFF. The CDR3 region has the DNA TGCGCCAGCAGCTTCGGTCCCCGGGACAGCGAGGCTTTCTTT.

This clone was seen only once. The rearrangement links TRBV7-9 to TRBJ1-6; the match to TRBD1 covers 7 bases. Germline V gene sequence: CDR1 SEHNR, CDR2 FQNEAQ (reference sequence). V lost 4 bases and J lost 7; bases outside the gene matches: 10. The CDR3 length is 16 residues. The CDR3 DNA reads as TGTGCCAGCAGCTGGATCTCCGGGACAGCCAATTCACCCCTCCACTTT. Translation gives CASSWISGTANSPLHF.

V and J are TRBV30 and TRBJ2-7; 9 bases align to TRBD1. The ends lost 2 bases at V and 7 bases at J; junction bases unmatched: 3. This CDR3 contains 12 residues. Germline V lookup: CDR1 GTSNPN, CDR2 SVGIG (reference sequence). CDR3 coding DNA: TGTGCCTGGAGTCCGACAGGGGGGGAGCAGTACTTC. This translates into CAWSPTGGEQYF.

The chain employs TRBV13 and TRBJ2-7; TRBD2 agrees at 9 bases. Trimming at V came to 5 bases and at J to 4 bases, leaving 9 bases not matched to a gene. The CDR3 has 15 residues. Per germline, CDR1 PRHDT and CDR2 FYEKMQ (reference sequence). The CDR3 loop reads CASSRPSAGGYEQYF. CDR3 nucleotide sequence: TGTGCCAGCAGCCGGCCATCCGCGGGAGGGTACGAGCAGTACTTC.

This chain links TRBV28 with TRBJ1-6; TRBD1 matches at 7 bases. This CDR3 spans 18 amino acids. CDR1 and CDR2 from the germline V gene are MDHEN and SYDVKM. The junction had 17 bases not matched to a gene; V was cut back by 8 bases and J by 4 bases. CDR3 DNA: TGTGCCAGCTTCCCGCGCCGGACAGGCTGGCGATATAATTCACCCCTCCACTTT. Amino acids: CASFPRRTGWRYNSPLHF.

This clone has just one count. The gene calls are TRBV27 and TRBJ2-7; the match to TRBD2 covers 8 bases. V was pared by 0 bases and J by 0 bases, with 4 bases of the junction left unmatched. The CDR3 length is 16 residues. Per the germline V gene, CDR1 is MNHEY and CDR2 is SMNVEV (reference sequence). DNA of the CDR3: TGTGCCAGCAGTTTATCAGTAGCGGGGTACTCCTACGAGCAGTACTTC. Translating it yields CASSLSVAGYSYEQYF.

The chain has TRBV6-2 or TRBV6-3 and TRBJ1-1; no definite D call. Germline V CDR1 and CDR2: MNHEY, SVGEGT. The V end was cut by 5 bases, the J end by 1 base, with 8 bases between. The CDR3 sequence is 13 residues long. The CDR3 DNA sequence: TGTGCCAGCAGTCAACAGAAGAACACTGAAGCTTTCTTT. This translates into CASSQQKNTEAFF.

Here the CDR3 DNA reads TGTGCCAGCAGCTTAGGAGATCTTATAAACTATGGCTACACCTTC. It translates to CASSLGDLINYGYTF. The gene calls are TRBV7-9 and TRBJ1-2, with D uncertain. Between the trimmed V and J ends, which lost 1 base and 2 bases, there was a span of 11 bases. The CDR3 has 15 residues. Germline V gene data show CDR1 as SEHNR and CDR2 as FQNEAQ (reference sequence).

This sequence joins TRBV7-2 and TRBJ2-3; 8 bases agree with TRBD2. The CDR3 has 16 residues. Losses at the gene ends were 4 bases for V and 4 bases for J; bases not matched to a gene: 10. From germline, CDR1 is SGHTA and CDR2 FQGNSA. The CDR3 spells CASSSLGLAFPDTQYF. CDR3 DNA: TGTGCCAGCAGCTCCCTCGGACTAGCTTTCCCAGATACGCAGTATTTT.

The J gene is TRBJ1-4, the V gene TRBV30; TRBD1 matches 8 bases. There are 14 residues in the CDR3. Germline-derived CDR1 and CDR2 are GTSNPN and SVGIG (reference sequence). Germline trimming cut 1 base from V and 11 bases from J; bases unmatched to any gene: 9. The CDR3 protein is CAWSESGGVRKLFF. The DNA for the CDR3 is TGTGCCTGGAGTGAGTCAGGGGGCGTTCGGAAACTGTTTTTT.

The chain combines TRBV4-1 with TRBJ2-5; TRBD2 matches at 9 bases. Germline V gene sequence: CDR1 MGHRA, CDR2 YSYEKL. This CDR3 contains 16 residues. The V gene end was trimmed by 4 bases and the J gene end by 2 bases; junction bases not matched to a gene: 8. This chain's CDR3 is CASSLEGSGSQETQYF. DNA of the CDR3: TGCGCCAGCAGCCTAGAGGGTAGCGGGAGTCAAGAGACCCAGTACTTC.

The chain carries TRBV9 and TRBJ1-5; D might be TRBD1 (5 bases). The V gene lost 0 bases and the J gene lost 3 bases, with 10 bases spanning the gap. There are 15 residues in the CDR3. From germline, CDR1 is SGDLS and CDR2 YYNGEE. The CDR3 DNA reads as TGTGCCAGCAGCGTAGCAGGGCAGTTCAATCAGCCCCAGCATTTT. It yields the protein CASSVAGQFNQPQHF. Looking up the rest from reference TRBV9 and TRBJ1-5 gives the full variable domain: DSGVTQTPKHLITATGQRVTLRCSPRSGDLSVYWYQQSLDQGLQFLIQYYNGEERAKGNILERFSAQQFPDLHSELNLSSLELGDSALYFCASSVAGQFNQPQHFGDGTRLSIL.